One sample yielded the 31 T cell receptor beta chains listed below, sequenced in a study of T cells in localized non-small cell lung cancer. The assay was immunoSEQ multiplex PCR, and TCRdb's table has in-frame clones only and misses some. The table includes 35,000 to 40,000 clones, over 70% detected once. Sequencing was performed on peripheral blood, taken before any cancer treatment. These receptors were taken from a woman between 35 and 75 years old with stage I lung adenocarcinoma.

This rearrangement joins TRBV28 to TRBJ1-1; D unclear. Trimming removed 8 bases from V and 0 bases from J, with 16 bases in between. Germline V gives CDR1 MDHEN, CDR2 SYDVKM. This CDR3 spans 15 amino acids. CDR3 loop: CASSRFGTLNTEAFF. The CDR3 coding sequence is TGTGCCAGCTCCCGGTTCGGCACATTGAACACTGAAGCTTTCTTT.

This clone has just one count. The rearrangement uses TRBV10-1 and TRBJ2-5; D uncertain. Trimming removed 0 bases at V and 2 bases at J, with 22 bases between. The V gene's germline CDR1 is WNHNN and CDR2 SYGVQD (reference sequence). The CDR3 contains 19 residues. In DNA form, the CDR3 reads TGCGCCAGCAGTGAGTCGCCCGACGACACACGCGATCCACAAGAGACCCAGTACTTC. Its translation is CASSESPDDTRDPQETQYF.

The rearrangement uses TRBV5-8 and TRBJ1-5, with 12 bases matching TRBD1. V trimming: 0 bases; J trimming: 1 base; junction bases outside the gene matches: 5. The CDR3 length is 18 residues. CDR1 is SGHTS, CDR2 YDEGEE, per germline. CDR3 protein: CASSLGDRGQKSNQPQHF. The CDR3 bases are TGTGCCAGCAGCTTGGGGGACAGGGGGCAGAAGAGCAATCAGCCCCAGCATTTT.

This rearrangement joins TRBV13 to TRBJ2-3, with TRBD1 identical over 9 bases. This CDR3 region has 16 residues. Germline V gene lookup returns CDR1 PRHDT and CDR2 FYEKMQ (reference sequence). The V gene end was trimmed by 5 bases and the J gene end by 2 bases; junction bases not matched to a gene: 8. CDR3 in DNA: TGTGCCAGCAGCAGGGAACAGGGGGCTTTCACAGATACGCAGTATTTT. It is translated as CASSREQGAFTDTQYF. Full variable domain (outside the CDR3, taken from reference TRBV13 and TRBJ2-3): AAGVIQSPRHLIKEKRETATLKCYPIPRHDTVYWYQQGPGQDPQFLISFYEKMQSDKGSIPDRFSAQQFSDYHSELNMSSLELGDSALYFCASSREQGAFTDTQYFGPGTRLTVL.

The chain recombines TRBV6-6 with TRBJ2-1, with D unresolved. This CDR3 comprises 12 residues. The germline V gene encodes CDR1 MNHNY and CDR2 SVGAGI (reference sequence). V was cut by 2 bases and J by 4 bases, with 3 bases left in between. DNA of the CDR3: TGTGCCAGCAGTTACAAGTACAATGAGCAGTTCTTC. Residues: CASSYKYNEQFF.

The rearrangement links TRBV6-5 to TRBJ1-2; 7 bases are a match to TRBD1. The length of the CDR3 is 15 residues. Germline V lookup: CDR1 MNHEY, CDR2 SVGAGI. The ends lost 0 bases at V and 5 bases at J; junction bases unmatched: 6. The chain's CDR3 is CASSYSAGGAYGYTF. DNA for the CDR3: TGTGCCAGCAGTTACTCGGCAGGGGGTGCGTATGGCTACACCTTC.

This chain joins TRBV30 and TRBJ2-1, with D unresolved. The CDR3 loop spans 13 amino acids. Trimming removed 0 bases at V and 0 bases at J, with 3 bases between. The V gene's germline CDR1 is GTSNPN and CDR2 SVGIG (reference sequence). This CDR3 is CAWSVNSYNEQFF. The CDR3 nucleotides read TGTGCCTGGAGTGTAAACTCCTACAATGAGCAGTTCTTC.

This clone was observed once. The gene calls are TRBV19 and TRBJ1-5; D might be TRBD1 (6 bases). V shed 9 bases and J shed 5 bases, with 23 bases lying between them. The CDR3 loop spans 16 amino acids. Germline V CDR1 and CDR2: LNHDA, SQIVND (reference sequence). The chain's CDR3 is CASSLGAAGRDQPQHF. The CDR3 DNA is TGTGCCAGCTCTTTGGGGGCGGCCGGGCGGGATCAGCCCCAGCATTTT.

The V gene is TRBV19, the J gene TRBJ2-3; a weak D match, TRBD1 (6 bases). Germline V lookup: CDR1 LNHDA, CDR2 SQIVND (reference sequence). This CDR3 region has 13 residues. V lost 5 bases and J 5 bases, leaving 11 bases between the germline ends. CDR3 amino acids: CASSAPDRDTQYF. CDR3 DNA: TGTGCCAGTAGTGCGCCGGACAGAGATACGCAGTATTTT.

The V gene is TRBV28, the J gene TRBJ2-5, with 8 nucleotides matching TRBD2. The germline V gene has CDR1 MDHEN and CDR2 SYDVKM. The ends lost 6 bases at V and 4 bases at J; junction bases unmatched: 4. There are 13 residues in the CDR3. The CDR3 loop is CASSGGGLETQYF. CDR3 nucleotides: TGTGCCAGCAGCGGGGGGGGGTTAGAGACCCAGTACTTC.

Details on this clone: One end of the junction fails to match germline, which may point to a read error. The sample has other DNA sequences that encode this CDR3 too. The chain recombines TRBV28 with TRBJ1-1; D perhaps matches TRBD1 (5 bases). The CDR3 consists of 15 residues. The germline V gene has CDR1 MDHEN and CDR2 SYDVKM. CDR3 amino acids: CASLGAGQLDTEAFF. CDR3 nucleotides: TGCGCCAGCCTCGGGGCAGGGCAATTGGACACTGAAGCTTTCTTT.

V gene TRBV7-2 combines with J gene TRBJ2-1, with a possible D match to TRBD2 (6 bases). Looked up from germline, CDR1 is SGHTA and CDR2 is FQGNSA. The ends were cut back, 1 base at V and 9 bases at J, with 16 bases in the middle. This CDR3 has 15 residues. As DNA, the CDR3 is TGTGCCAGCAGCTTAGTGGGGTTACTAGCAGGTGAGCAGTTCTTC. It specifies CASSLVGLLAGEQFF.

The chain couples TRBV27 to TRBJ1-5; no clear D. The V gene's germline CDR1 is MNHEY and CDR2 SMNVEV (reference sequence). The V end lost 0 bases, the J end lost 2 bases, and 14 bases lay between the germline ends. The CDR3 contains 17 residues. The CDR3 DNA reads TGTGCCAGCAGTTTATCATCCGGGGTCGGAGGCAATCAGCCCCAGCATTTT. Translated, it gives CASSLSSGVGGNQPQHF.

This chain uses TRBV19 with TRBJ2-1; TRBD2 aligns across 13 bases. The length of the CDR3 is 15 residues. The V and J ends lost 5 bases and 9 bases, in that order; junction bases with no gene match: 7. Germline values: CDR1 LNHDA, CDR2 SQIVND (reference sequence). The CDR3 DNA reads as TGTGCCAGTAGTTCAGGACTAGCGGGAGCCACTGAGCAGTTCTTC. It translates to CASSSGLAGATEQFF.

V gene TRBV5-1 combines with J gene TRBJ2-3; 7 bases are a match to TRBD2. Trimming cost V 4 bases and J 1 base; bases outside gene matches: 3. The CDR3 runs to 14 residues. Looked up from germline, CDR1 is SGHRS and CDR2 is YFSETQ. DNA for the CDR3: TGCGCCAGCAGCGCTAGCGGAGGCACAGATACGCAGTATTTT. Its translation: CASSASGGTDTQYF.

CDR3 in amino acids: CASSDRSDTQYF. CDR3 DNA: TGTGCCAGCAGTGACAGATCAGATACGCAGTATTTT. The J gene is TRBJ2-3, the V gene TRBV28; tentatively, D is TRBD1 (5 bases). Trimming left V 5 bases short and J 4 bases short, with 7 bases between. CDR1 is MDHEN, CDR2 SYDVKM, per germline. CDR3 size: 12 residues.

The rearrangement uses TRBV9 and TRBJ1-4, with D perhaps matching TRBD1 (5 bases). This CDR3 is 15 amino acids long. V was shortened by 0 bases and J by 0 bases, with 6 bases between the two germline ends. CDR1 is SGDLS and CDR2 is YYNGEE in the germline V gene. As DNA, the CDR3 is TGTGCCAGCAGCGTAGGGGACGCAACTAATGAAAAACTGTTTTTT. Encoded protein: CASSVGDATNEKLFF.

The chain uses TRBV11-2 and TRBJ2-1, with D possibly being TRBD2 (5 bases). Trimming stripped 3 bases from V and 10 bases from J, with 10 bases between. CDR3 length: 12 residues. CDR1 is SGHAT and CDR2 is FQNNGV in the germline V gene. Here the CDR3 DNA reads TGTGCCAGCAGCTTTAGCGCCGGGGAGCAGTTCTTC. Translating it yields CASSFSAGEQFF.

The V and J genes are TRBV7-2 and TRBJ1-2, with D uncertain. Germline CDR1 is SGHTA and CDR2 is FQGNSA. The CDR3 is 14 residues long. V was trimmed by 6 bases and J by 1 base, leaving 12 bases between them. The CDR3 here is CASRSHNGNYGYTF. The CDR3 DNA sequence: TGTGCCAGCAGGAGCCACAATGGTAACTATGGCTACACCTTC.

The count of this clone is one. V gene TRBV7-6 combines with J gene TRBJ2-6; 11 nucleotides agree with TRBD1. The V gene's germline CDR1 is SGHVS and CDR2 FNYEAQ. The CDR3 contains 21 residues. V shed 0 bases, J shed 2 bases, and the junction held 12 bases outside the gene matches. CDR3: CASSLASVRGQGGTGANVLTF. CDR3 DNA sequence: TGTGCCAGCAGCTTAGCATCTGTCCGGGGACAGGGGGGAACTGGGGCCAACGTCCTGACTTTC.

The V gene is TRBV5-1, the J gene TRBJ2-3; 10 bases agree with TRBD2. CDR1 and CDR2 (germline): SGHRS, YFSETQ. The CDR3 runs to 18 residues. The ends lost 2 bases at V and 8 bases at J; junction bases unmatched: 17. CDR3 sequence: CASSFPIGLAGDRGTQYF. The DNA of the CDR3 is TGCGCCAGCAGCTTCCCCATAGGTCTAGCGGGAGATAGGGGTACGCAGTATTTT.

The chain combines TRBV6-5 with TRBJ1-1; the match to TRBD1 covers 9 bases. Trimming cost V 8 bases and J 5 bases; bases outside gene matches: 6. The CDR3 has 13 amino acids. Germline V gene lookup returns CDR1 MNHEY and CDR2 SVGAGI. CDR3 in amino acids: CASQGQGWTEAFF. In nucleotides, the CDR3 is TGTGCCAGCCAGGGACAGGGATGGACTGAAGCTTTCTTT.

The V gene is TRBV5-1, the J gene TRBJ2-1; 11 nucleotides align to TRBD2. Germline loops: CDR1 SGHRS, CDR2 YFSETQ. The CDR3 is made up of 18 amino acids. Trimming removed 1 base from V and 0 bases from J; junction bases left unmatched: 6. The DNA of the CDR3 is TGCGCCAGCAGCTTGAGGACTAGCGGGCATAGCTCCTACAATGAGCAGTTCTTC. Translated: CASSLRTSGHSSYNEQFF.

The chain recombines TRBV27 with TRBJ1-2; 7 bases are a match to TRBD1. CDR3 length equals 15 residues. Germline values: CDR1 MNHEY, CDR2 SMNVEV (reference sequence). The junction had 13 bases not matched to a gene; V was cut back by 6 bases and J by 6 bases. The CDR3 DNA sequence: TGTGCCAGCAGGACAAAGACAGGGTTGAAGGATGGCTACACCTTC. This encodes CASRTKTGLKDGYTF.

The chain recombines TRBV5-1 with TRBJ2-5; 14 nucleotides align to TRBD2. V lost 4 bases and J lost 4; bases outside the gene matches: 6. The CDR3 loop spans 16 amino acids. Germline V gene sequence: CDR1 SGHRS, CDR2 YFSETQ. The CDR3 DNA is TGCGCCAGCAGCCCAGGGACTAGCGGGAGTGGAGAGACCCAGTACTTC. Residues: CASSPGTSGSGETQYF.

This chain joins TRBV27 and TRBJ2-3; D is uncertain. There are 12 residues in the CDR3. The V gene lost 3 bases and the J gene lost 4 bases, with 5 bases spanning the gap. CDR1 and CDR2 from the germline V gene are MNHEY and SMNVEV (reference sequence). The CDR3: CASSLGSDTQYF. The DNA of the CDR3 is TGTGCCAGCAGTTTGGGCTCAGATACGCAGTATTTT.

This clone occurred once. The CDR3 spells CASSERPTGNTEAFF. The CDR3 DNA follows: TGTGCCAGCAGTGAAAGACCGACAGGGAACACTGAAGCTTTCTTT. This chain connects TRBV6-1 to TRBJ1-1, with D perhaps TRBD1 (6 bases). Germline V CDR1 and CDR2: MNHNS, SASEGT. The CDR3 length is 15 residues. The V end was cut by 2 bases, the J end by 1 base, with 11 bases between.

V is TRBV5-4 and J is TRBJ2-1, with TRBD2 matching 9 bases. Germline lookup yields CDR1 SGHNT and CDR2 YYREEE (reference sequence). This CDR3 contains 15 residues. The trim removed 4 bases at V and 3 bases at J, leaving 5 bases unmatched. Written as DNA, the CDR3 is TGTGCCAGCAGCATAGCGGGAGCCTACTACAATGAGCAGTTCTTC. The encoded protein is CASSIAGAYYNEQFF.

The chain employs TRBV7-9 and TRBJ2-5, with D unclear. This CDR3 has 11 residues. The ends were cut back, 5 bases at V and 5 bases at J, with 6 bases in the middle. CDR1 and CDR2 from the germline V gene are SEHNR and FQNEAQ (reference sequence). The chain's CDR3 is CASSGWETQYF. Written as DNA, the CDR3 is TGTGCCAGCAGCGGGTGGGAGACCCAGTACTTC. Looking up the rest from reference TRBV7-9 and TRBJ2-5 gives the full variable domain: DTGVSQNPRHKITKRGQNVTFRCDPISEHNRLYWYRQTLGQGPEFLTYFQNEAQLEKSRLLSDRFSAERPKGSFSTLEIQRTEQGDSAMYLCASSGWETQYFGPGTRLLVL.

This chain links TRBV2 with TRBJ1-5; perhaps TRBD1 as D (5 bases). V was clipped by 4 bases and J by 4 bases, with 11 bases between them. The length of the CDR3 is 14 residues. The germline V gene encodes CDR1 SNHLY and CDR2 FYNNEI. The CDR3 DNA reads TGTGCCAGCAGTGTGGGGCCAGGGAATCAGCCCCAGCATTTT. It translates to CASSVGPGNQPQHF.

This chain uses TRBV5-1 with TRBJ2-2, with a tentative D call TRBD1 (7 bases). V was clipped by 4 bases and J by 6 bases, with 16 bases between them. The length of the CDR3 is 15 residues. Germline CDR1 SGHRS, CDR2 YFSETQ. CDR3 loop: CASSGGTEGAGELFF. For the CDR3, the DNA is TGCGCCAGCAGCGGGGGGACAGAAGGAGCCGGGGAGCTGTTTTTT.